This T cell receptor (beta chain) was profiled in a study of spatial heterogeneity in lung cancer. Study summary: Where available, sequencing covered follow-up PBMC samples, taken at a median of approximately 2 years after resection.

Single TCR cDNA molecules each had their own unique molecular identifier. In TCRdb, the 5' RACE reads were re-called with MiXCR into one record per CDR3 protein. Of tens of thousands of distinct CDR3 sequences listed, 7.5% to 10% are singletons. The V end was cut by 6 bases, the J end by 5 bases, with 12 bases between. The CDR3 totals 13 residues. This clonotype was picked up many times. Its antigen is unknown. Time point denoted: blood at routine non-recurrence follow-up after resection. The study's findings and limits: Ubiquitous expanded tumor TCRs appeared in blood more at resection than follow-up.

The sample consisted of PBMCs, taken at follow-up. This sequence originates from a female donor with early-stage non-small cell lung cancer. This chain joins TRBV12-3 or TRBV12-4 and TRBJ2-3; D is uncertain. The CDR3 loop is CASSPTLEDTQYF. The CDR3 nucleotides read TGTGCCAGCAGCCCCACGTTGGAAGATACGCAGTATTTT.